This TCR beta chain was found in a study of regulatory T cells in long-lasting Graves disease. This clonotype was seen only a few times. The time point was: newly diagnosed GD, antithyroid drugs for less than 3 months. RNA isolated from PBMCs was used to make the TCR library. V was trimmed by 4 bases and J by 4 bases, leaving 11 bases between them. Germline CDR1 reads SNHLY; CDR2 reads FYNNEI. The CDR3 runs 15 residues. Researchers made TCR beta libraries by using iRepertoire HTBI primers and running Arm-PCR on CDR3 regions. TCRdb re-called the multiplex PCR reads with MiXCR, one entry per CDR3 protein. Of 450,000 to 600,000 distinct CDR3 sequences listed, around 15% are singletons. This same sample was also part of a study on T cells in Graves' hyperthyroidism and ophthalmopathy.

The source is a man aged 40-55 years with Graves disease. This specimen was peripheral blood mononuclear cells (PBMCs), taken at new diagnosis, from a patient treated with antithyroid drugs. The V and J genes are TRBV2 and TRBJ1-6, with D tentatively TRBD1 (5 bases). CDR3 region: CASSAGTAYNSPLHF. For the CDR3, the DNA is TGTGCCAGCAGTGCCGGGACGGCTTATAATTCACCCCTCCACTTT. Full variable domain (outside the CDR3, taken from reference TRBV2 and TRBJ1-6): EPEVTQTPSHQVTQMGQEVILRCVPISNHLYFYWYRQILGQKVEFLVSFYNNEISEKSEIFDDQFSVERPDGSNFTLKIRSTKLEDSAMYFCASSAGTAYNSPLHFGNGTRLTVT.